This T cell receptor (beta chain) was identified during a study of blood T cell repertoires in COVID-19. Study-wide context: Specimens from acute and convalescent COVID-19 originated in the United States, Italy and Spain. T cells, B-cell-depleted T cells, or PBMCs provided the cDNA or gDNA that served as material.

During active infection, Seattle patients enrolled and were then monitored through disease. This CDR3 is built from 16 residues. Looked up from germline, CDR1 is MDHEN and CDR2 is SYDVKM. Losses at the gene ends were 4 bases for V and 5 bases for J; bases not matched to a gene: 12. Original processing notes: The authors estimated nucleated cell counts from reference gene primer amplification. Sequencing was performed with immunoSEQ multiplex PCR; in TCRdb, only in-frame clones are kept and a portion is missing. V, J and clone size are taken as reported in that table, and D and trimming were inferred from the DNA itself. This table has 250,000 to 400,000 clones, about 91% appearing once.

The chain couples TRBV28 to TRBJ1-2, with 8 bases that match TRBD1. Sequencing used peripheral blood. This clonotype was obtained from a woman younger than 45 with COVID-19, enrolled during active disease. CDR3 protein: CASSSPGQALMYGYTF. Here the CDR3 DNA reads TGTGCCAGCAGTTCACCGGGACAGGCTTTAATGTATGGCTACACCTTC.